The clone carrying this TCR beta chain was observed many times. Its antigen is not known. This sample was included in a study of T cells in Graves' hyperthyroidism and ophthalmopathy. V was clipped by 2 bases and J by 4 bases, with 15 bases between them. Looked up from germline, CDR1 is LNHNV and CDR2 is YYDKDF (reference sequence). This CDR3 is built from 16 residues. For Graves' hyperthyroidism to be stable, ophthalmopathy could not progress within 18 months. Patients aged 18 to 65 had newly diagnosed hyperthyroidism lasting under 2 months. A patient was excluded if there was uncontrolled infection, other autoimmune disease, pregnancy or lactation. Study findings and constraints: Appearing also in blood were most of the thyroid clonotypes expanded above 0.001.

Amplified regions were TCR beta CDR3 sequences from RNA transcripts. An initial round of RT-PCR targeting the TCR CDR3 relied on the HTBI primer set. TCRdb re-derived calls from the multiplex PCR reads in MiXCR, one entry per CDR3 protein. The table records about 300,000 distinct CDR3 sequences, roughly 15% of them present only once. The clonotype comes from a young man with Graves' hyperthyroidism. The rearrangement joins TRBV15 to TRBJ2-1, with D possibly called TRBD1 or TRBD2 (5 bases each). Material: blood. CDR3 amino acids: CATSRTSGTGYNEQFF. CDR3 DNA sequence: TGTGCCACCAGCAGAACGTCCGGGACGGGTTACAATGAGCAGTTCTTC.